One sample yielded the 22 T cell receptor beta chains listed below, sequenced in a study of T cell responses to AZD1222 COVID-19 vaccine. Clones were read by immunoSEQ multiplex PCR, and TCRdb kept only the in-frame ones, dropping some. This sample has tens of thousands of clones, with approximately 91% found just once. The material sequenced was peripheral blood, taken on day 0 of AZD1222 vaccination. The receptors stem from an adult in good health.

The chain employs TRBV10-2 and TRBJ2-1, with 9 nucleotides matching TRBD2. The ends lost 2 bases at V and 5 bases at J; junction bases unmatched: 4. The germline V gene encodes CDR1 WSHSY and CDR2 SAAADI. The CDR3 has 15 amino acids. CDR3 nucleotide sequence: TGCGCCAGCAGTGAGGCTAGCGGGGTCGACAATGAGCAGTTCTTC. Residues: CASSEASGVDNEQFF.

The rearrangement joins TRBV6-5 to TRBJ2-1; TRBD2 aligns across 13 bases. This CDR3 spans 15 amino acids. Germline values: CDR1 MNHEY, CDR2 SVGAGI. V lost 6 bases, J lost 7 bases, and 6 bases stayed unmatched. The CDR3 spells CASSPLAGGQNEQFF. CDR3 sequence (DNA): TGTGCCAGCAGCCCACTAGCGGGAGGGCAGAATGAGCAGTTCTTC.

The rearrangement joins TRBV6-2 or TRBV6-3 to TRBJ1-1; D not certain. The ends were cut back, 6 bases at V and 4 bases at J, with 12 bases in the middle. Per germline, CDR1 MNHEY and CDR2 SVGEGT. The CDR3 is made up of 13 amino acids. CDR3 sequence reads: CASSPYLATEAFF. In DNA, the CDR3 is TGTGCCAGCAGCCCCTACCTAGCCACTGAAGCTTTCTTT.

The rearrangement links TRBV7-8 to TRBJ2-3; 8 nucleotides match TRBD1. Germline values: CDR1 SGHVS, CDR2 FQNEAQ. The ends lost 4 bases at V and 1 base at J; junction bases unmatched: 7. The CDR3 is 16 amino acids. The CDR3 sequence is CASSSRTGIRTDTQYF. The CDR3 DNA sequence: TGTGCCAGCAGCTCAAGGACAGGGATCCGCACAGATACGCAGTATTTT.

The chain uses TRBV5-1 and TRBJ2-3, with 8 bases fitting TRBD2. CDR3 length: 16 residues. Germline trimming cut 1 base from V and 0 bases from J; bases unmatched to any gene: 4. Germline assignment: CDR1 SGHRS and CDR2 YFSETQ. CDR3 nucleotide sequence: TGCGCCAGCAGCTTGACAAGCGGGAGAAGCACAGATACGCAGTATTTT. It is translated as CASSLTSGRSTDTQYF.

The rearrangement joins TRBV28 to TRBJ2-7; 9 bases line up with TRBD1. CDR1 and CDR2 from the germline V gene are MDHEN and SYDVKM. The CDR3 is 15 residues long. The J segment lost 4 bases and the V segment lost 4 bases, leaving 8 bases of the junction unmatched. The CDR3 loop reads CASSSSGTGLYEQYF. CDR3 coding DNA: TGTGCCAGCAGTTCGTCCGGGACAGGGCTTTACGAGCAGTACTTC.

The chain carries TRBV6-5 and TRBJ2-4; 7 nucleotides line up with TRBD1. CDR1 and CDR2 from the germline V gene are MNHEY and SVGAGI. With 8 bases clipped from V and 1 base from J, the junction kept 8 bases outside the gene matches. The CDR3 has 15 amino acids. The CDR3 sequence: CASGDRESAKNIQYF. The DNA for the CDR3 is TGTGCCAGCGGAGACAGGGAATCGGCCAAAAACATTCAGTACTTC.

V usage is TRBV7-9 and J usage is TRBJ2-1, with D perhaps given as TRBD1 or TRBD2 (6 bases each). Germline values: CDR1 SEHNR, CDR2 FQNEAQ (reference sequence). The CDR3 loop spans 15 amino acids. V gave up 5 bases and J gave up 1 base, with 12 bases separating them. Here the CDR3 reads CASSPGGHSYNEQFF. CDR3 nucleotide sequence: TGTGCCAGCAGCCCCGGGGGACATTCCTACAATGAGCAGTTCTTC.

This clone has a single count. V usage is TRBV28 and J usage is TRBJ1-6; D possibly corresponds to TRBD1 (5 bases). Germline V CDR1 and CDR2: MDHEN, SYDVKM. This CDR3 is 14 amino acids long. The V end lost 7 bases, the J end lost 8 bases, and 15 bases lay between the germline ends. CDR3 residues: CASTPRERDSPLHF. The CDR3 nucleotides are TGTGCCAGCACCCCCAGGGAACGCGATTCACCCCTCCACTTT.

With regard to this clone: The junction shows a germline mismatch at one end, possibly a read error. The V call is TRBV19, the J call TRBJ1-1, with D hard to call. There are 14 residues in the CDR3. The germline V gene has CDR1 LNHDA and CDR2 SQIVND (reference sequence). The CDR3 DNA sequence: TGTGCCAGTAGTGTAGACGGCGGCAACACTGAAGCTTTCTTT. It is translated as CASSVDGGNTEAFF.

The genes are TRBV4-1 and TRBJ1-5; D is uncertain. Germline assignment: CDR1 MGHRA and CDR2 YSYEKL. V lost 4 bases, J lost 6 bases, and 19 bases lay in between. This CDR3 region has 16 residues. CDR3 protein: CASSREGGVRAQPQHF. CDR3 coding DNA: TGCGCCAGCAGCCGCGAGGGTGGGGTACGCGCTCAGCCCCAGCATTTT.

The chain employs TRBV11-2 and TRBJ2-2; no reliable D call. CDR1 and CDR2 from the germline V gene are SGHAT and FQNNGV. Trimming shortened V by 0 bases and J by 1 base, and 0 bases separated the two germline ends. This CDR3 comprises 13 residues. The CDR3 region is CASSLENTGELFF. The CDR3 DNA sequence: TGTGCCAGCAGCTTAGAGAACACCGGGGAGCTGTTTTTT.

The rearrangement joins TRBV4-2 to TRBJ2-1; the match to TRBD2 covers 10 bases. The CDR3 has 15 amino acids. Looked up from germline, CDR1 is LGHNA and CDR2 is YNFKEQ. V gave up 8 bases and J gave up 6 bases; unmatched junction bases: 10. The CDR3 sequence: CASGFTSGNLNEQFF. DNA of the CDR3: TGTGCCAGCGGATTTACTAGCGGGAACCTCAATGAGCAGTTCTTC.

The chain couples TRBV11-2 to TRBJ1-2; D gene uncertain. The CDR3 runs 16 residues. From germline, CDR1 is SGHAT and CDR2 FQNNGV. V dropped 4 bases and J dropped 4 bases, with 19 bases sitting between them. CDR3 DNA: TGTGCCAGCAGCTACGGTTCTGGAGGGTTCGGCTATGGCTACACCTTC. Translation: CASSYGSGGFGYGYTF.

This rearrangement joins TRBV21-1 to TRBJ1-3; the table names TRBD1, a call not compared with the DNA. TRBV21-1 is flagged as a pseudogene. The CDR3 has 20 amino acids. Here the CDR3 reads CASSKVGDRGTFFGGNTIYF. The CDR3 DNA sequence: TGTGCCAGCAGCAAAGTGGGGGACAGGGGTACATTTTTCGGTGGAAACACCATATATTTT.

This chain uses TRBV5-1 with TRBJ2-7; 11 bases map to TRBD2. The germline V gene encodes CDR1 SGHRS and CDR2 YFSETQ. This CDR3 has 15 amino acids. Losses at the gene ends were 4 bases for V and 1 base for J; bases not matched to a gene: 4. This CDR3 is CASSPRLAGSYEQYF. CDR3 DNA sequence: TGCGCCAGCAGCCCTCGACTAGCGGGATCCTACGAGCAGTACTTC.

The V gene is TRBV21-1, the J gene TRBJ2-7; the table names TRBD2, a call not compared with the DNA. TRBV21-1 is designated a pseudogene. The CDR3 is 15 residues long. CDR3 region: CASSKLAGDLYEQYF. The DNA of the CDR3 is TGTGCCAGCAGCAAGCTAGCGGGAGATCTTTACGAGCAGTACTTC.

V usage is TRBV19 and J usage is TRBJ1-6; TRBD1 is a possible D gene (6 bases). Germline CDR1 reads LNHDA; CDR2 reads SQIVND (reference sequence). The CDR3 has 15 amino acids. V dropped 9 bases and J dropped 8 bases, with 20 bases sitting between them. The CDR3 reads CASRLTGSSYSPLHF. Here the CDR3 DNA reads TGTGCCAGCCGACTAACAGGGTCGAGTTATTCACCCCTCCACTTT. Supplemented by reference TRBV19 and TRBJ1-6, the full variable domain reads DGGITQSPKYLFRKEGQNVTLSCEQNLNHDAMYWYRQDPGQGLRLIYYSQIVNDFQKGDIAEGYSVSREKKESFPLTVTSAQKNPTAFYLCASRLTGSSYSPLHFGNGTRLTVT.

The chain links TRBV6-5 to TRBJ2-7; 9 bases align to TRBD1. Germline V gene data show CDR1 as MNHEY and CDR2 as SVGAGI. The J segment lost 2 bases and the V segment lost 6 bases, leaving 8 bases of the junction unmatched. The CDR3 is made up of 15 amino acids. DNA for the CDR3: TGTGCCAGCAGGCACCGGACAGGGGACCCCTACGAGCAGTACTTC. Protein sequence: CASRHRTGDPYEQYF.

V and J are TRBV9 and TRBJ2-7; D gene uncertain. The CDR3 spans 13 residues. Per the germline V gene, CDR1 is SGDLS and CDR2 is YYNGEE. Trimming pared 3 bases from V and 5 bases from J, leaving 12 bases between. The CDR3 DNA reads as TGTGCCAGCAGCGCCCCTCCGTTCGACGAGCAGTACTTC. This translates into CASSAPPFDEQYF.

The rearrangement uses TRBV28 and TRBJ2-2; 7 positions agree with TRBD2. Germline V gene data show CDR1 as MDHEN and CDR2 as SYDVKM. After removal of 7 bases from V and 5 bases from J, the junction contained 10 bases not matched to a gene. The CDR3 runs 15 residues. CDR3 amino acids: CASTISGTTTGELFF. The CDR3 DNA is TGTGCCAGCACCATATCCGGGACTACTACCGGGGAGCTGTTTTTT.

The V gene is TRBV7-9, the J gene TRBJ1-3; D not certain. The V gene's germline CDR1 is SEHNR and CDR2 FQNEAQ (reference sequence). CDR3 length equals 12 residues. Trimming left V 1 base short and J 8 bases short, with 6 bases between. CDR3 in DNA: TGTGCCAGCAGCTTAGATGCGTACACCATATATTTT. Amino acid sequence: CASSLDAYTIYF.